The rows below give T cell receptor beta chains drawn from one sample of a study of T cell responses to AZD1222 COVID-19 vaccine. This table comes from immunoSEQ multiplex PCR, and its TCRdb copy is limited to in-frame clones, with some not included. Of about 140,000 clones listed, about nine tenths are singletons. Specimen: peripheral blood, collected on day 0 of AZD1222 vaccination. The source is an adult in good health. Both conserved end residues are part of each CDR3. The D gene is left open where the match is weak. The size field is filled for only some rows; it gives once, few, many or a size class.

TGTGCCAGCACCAAGGGGGCCCATAATTCACCCCTCCACTTT	CASTKGAHNSPLHF	TRBV7-8	.	TRBD1	TRBJ1-6
TGTGCCATCAGTGAGGGCGGCCGCCCTATGAACACTGAAGCTTTCTTT	CAISEGGRPMNTEAFF	TRBV10-3	.	.	TRBJ1-1
TGTGCCAGCAGCCTAGCGGGGGGGGCTTTGTTCTTC	CASSLAGGALFF	TRBV5-4	.	TRBD2	TRBJ2-1
TGTGCCAGCAGCTTTTACCAGCGGGGGGGCGCAGATACGCAGTATTTT	CASSFYQRGGADTQYF	TRBV5-6	.	TRBD2	TRBJ2-3
TGTGCCAGTAGTATTCTTAGCGTCGGAACTCCAGATACGCAGTATTTT	CASSILSVGTPDTQYF	TRBV19	.	.	TRBJ2-3
TGTGCCAGCAGCCAAGTTAATAGCGGGAGGGCCCGCAATGAGCAGTTCTTC	CASSQVNSGRARNEQFF	TRBV14	.	TRBD2	TRBJ2-1
TGTGCCAGCAGCCAAGTCAGTGGGAGGGACCGCCCATTTGAGCAGTTCTTC	CASSQVSGRDRPFEQFF	TRBV3-1/TRBV3-2	.	TRBD2	TRBJ2-1
TGTGCCAGCAGTACCTTACAGAGCTACGAGCAGTACTTC	CASSTLQSYEQYF	TRBV6-5	.	.	TRBJ2-7
TGTGCCAGCAGCCCCCCTAGCGGCCCTTACGAGCAGTACTTC	CASSPPSGPYEQYF	TRBV11-2	.	TRBD2	TRBJ2-7
TGTGCCAGCAGCCCTCGGACTAGCGGGAACTACGAGCAGTACTTC	CASSPRTSGNYEQYF	TRBV11-3	.	TRBD2	TRBJ2-7
TGTGCCAGCAGCTTCGGATACCCACCGAACACCGGGGAGCTGTTTTTT	CASSFGYPPNTGELFF	TRBV7-9	.	.	TRBJ2-2
TGTGCCAGCTCCCTGGGAGTAAACACCATATATTTT	CASSLGVNTIYF	TRBV7-2	.	.	TRBJ1-3
TGTGCCAGCAGCCCTCCGGGGACAGTCAATAATCAGCCCCAGCATTTT	CASSPPGTVNNQPQHF	TRBV14	.	TRBD1	TRBJ1-5
TGTGCCAGCGGGGGACTAGGGGACAATGAGCAGTTCTTC	CASGGLGDNEQFF	TRBV6-5	.	TRBD2	TRBJ2-1
TGTGCCAGCAGATACGACGACGGGTCGCGCGAGCAGTACTTC	CASRYDDGSREQYF	TRBV11-2	.	.	TRBJ2-7
TGTGCCAGTAGTATACGGGGGGGAAACACCATATATTTT	CASSIRGGNTIYF	TRBV19	.	.	TRBJ1-3
TGTGCCAGCAGCGTAACGGGTGTACTCGATGAGCAGTTCTTC	CASSVTGVLDEQFF	TRBV9	.	.	TRBJ2-1
TGTGCCAGCAGCCAAGAGGGGACAAGCTCCTATAATTCACCCCTCCACTTT	CASSQEGTSSYNSPLHF	TRBV14	.	.	TRBJ1-6
TGCGCCAGCCCCGGGGCCGTACAAGAGACCCAGTACTTC	CASPGAVQETQYF	TRBV10-1	.	.	TRBJ2-5
TGTGCCAGCAGCTTGGAAGGGGCGGCAGAGACCCAGTACTTC	CASSLEGAAETQYF	TRBV5-6	.	.	TRBJ2-5
TGTGCCAGTAGCCACAGGTACGAGCAGTACTTC	CASSHRYEQYF	TRBV19	few	.	TRBJ2-7
TGTGCCAGCAGTGAACTAGCGGAGCCGTACGAGCAGTACTTC	CASSELAEPYEQYF	TRBV25-1	.	TRBD2	TRBJ2-7
TGTGCCACCTTGGATCTCCCCATATTGGGACACACCAACAATGAGCAGTTCTTC	CATLDLPILGHTNNEQFF	TRBV7-9	.	.	TRBJ2-1
TGTGCCAGCAGCTCAGCGACCAACGGGGAGCTGTTTTTT	CASSSATNGELFF	TRBV7-8	.	.	TRBJ2-2
TGTGCCAGCAGCTTACCGGGGCTGACCCAGTACTTC	CASSLPGLTQYF	TRBV7-2	.	.	TRBJ2-5
TGCGCCAGCAGCCCAGGGGTTTCAGACGGCCTATATAATTCACCCCTCCACTTT	CASSPGVSDGLYNSPLHF	TRBV5-1	.	.	TRBJ1-6
TGTGCCAGCAGCGTAGGCAGCTCTGGAAACACCATATATTTT	CASSVGSSGNTIYF	TRBV9	.	.	TRBJ1-3
TGTGCCAGCACACTGGACGGCGGCCATGGCTACACCTTC	CASTLDGGHGYTF	TRBV5-4	few	.	TRBJ1-2
TGTGCCAGCAGCGCAGGAGGGGGGGGCAATCAGCCCCAGCATTTT	CASSAGGGGNQPQHF	TRBV3-1/TRBV3-2	.	.	TRBJ1-5
TGCAGCGTTGATGGAGGGACGACCAATGAGCAGTTCTTC	CSVDGGTTNEQFF	TRBV29-1	.	.	TRBJ2-1
TGTGCCATCAGTGTTGAGGGACAGGGGTCCCACAATGAGCAGTTCTTC	CAISVEGQGSHNEQFF	TRBV10-3	.	TRBD1	TRBJ2-1
TGCAGCGTTACGACAGGGGGCTGGGGCACTGAAGCTTTCTTT	CSVTTGGWGTEAFF	TRBV29-1	.	TRBD1	TRBJ1-1
TGCACCAGCAGCCAACGGCCCACAGCAGCGGGGGGGAATCCAGATACGCAGTATTTT	CTSSQRPTAAGGNPDTQYF	TRBV1	.	.	TRBJ2-3
TGTGCCAGCACCCCGTTGAGTGAATTAAAGGGGGAGGGCAATCAGCCCCAGCATTTT	CASTPLSELKGEGNQPQHF	TRBV21-1	.	.	TRBJ1-5
TGCGCCAGCAGCCAAGTGGGGGCGCGGACCTATGGCTACACCTTC	CASSQVGARTYGYTF	TRBV4-3	once	.	TRBJ1-2
TGTGCCAGCAGTTTATCGCCCCCGACAGGAGTAAATAATTCACCCCTCCACTTT	CASSLSPPTGVNNSPLHF	TRBV27	.	.	TRBJ1-6
TGTGCCAGCAGCTTAGGCGAGACTAGCGGGAGGGCCGGCTCCTACGAGCAGTACTTC	CASSLGETSGRAGSYEQYF	TRBV7-3	.	TRBD2	TRBJ2-7
TGTGCCACCAGTGGCCCAGGGGCGCAGTATTTT	CATSGPGAQYF	TRBV24-1	.	.	TRBJ2-3